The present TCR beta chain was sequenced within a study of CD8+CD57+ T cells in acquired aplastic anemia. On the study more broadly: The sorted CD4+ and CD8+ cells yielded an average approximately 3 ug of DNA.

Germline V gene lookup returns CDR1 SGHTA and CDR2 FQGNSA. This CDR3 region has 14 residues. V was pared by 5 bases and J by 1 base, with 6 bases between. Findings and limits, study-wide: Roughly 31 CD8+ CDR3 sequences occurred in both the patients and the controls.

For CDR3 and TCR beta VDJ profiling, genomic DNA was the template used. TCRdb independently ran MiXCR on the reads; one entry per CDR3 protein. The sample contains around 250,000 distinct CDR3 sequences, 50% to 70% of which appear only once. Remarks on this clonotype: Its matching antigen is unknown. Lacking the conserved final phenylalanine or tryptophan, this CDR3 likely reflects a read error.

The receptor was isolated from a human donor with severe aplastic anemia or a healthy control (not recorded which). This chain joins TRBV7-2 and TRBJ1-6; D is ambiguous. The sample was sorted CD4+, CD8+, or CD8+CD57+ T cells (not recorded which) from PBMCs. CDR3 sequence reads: CASSLTSYNSPLHV. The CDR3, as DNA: TGTGCCAGCAGCCTAACTTCCTATAATTCACCCCTCCACGTT.